This TCR beta chain derives from a study of cytomegalovirus exposure and HLA in healthy donors. Notes on the study in general: Overall, about 160 TCR beta chains were annotated as cytomegalovirus-associated.

Trimming took off 3 bases at V and 5 bases at J, with 10 bases between the two ends. The CDR3 sequence is 13 residues long. Germline V gene sequence: CDR1 SGHNT, CDR2 YENEEA. Some clones are missing from TCRdb's copy, which holds only in-frame ones; the method was immunoSEQ multiplex PCR. The sample carries 100,000 to 150,000 clones, about 87% recorded once. As regards this clone: What it binds is unknown.

The rearrangement links TRBV11-3 to TRBJ2-5; D is possibly TRBD2 (6 bases). The sequenced sample was PBMCs. The clonotype originates from a woman aged 18-29 years in good health and CMV-seronegative. The CDR3 sequence is CASSFLGGETQYF. Here the CDR3 DNA reads TGTGCCAGCAGCTTCCTTGGGGGGGAGACCCAGTACTTC.